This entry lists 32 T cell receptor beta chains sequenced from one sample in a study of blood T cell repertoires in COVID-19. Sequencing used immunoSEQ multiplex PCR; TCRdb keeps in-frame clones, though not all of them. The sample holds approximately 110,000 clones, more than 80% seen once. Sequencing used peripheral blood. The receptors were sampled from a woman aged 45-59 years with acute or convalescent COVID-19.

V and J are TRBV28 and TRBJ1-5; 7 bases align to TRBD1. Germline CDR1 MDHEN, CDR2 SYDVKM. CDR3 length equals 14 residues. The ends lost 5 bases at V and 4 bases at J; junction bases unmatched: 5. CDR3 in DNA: TGTGCCAGCAGTATATACAGGGGAAATCAGCCCCAGCATTTT. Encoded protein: CASSIYRGNQPQHF.

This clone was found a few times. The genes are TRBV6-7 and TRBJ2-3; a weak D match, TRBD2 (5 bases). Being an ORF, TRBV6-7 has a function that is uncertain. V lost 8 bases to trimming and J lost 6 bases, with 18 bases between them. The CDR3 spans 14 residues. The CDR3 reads CASLTAECMDTQYF. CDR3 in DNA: TGTGCCAGCTTAACAGCGGAGTGTATGGATACGCAGTATTTT.

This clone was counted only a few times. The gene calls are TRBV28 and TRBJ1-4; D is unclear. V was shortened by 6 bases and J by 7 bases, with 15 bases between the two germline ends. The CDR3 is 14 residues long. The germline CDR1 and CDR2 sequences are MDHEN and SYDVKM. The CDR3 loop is CASSSTSRGEKLFF. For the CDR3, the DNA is TGTGCCAGCAGCTCCACAAGCCGGGGTGAAAAACTGTTTTTT. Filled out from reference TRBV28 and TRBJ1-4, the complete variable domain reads DVKVTQSSRYLVKRTGEKVFLECVQDMDHENMFWYRQDPGLGLRLIYFSYDVKMKEKGDIPEGYSVSREKKERFSLILESASTNQTSMYLCASSSTSRGEKLFFGSGTQLSVL.

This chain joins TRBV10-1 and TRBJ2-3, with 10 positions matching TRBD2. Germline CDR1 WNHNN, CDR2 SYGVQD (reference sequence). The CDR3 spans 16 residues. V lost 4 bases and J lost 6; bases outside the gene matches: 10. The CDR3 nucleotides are TGCGCCAGCAGTGCTTCGACTAGCGGGCTGACGGATACGCAGTATTTT. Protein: CASSASTSGLTDTQYF.

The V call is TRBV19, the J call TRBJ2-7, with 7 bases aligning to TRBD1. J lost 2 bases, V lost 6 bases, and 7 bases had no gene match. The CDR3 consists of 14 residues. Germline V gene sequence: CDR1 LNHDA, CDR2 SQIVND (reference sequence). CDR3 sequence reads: CASRNRDRAYEQYF. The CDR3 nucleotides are TGTGCCAGTAGGAACCGGGACAGAGCCTACGAGCAGTACTTC. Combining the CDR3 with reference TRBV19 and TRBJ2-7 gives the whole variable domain DGGITQSPKYLFRKEGQNVTLSCEQNLNHDAMYWYRQDPGQGLRLIYYSQIVNDFQKGDIAEGYSVSREKKESFPLTVTSAQKNPTAFYLCASRNRDRAYEQYFGPGTRLTVT.

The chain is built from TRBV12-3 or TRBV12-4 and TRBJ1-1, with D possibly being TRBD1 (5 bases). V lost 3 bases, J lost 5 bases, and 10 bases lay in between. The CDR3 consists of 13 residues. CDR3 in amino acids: CASSFGGGTEAFF. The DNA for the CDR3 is TGTGCCAGCAGTTTTGGGGGAGGGACTGAAGCTTTCTTT.

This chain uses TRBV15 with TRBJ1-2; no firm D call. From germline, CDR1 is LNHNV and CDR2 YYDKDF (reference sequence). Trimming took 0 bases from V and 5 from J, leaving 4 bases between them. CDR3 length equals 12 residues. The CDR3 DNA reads TGTGCCACCAGCAGAGACTCGTATGGCTACACCTTC. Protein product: CATSRDSYGYTF. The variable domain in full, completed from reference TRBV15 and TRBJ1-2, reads DAMVIQNPRYQVTQFGKPVTLSCSQTLNHNVMYWYQQKSSQAPKLLFHYYDKDFNNEADTPDNFQSRRPNTSFCFLDIRSPGLGDTAMYLCATSRDSYGYTFGSGTRLTVV.

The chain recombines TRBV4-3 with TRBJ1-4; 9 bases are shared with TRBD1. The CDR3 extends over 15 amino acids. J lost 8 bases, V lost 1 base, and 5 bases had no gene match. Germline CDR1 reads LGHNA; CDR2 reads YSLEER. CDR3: CASSQGTGEREKLFF. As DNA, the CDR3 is TGCGCCAGCAGCCAAGGGACAGGGGAAAGAGAAAAACTGTTTTTT.

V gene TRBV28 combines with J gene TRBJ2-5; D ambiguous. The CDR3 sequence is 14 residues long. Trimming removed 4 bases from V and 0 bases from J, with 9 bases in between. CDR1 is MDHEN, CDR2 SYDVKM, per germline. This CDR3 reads CASSSSVYQETQYF. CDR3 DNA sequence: TGTGCCAGCAGTTCATCAGTTTACCAAGAGACCCAGTACTTC.

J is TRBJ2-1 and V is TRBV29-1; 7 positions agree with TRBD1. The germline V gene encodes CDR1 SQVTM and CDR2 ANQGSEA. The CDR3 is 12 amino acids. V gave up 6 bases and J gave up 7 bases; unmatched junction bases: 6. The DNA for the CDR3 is TGCAGCGTCACCGACAGGGAAAATGAGCAGTTCTTC. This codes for CSVTDRENEQFF.

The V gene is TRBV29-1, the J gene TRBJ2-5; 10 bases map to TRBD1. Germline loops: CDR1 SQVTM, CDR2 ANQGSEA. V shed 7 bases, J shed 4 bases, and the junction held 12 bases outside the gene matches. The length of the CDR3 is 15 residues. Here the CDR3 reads CSAQGGTGVLETQYF. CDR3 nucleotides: TGCAGCGCCCAGGGTGGGACAGGGGTTTTAGAGACCCAGTACTTC.

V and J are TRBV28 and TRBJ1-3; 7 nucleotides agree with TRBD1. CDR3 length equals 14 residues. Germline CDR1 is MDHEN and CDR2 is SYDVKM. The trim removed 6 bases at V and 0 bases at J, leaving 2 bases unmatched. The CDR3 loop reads CASRTGHSGNTIYF. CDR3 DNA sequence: TGTGCCAGCAGGACAGGGCACTCTGGAAACACCATATATTTT.

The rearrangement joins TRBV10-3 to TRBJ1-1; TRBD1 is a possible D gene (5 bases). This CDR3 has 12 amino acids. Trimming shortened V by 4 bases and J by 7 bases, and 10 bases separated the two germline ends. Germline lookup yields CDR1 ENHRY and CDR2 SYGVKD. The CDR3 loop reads CAISGRGLEAFF. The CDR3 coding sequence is TGTGCCATCAGTGGGAGGGGCCTTGAAGCTTTCTTT.

DNA for the CDR3: TGTGCCAGCAGTCCTCGGGGCAGGGCGGGGGTTGAGCAGTTCTTC. It specifies CASSPRGRAGVEQFF. The rearrangement joins TRBV27 to TRBJ2-1; 7 bases fit TRBD2. V trimming: 5 bases; J trimming: 9 bases; junction bases outside the gene matches: 13. The CDR3 spans 15 residues. Germline V gene lookup returns CDR1 MNHEY and CDR2 SMNVEV (reference sequence).

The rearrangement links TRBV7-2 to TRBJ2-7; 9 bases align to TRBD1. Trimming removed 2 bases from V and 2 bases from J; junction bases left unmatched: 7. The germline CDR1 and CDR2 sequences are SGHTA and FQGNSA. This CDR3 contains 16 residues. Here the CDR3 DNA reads TGTGCCAGCAGCTTATATCGGACAGGGGTCGCCTACGAGCAGTACTTC. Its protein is CASSLYRTGVAYEQYF.

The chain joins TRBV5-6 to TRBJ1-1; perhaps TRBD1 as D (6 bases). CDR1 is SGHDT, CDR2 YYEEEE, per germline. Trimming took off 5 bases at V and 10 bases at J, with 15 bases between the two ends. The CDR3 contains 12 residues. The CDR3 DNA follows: TGTGCCAGCAGGGTGACAGGCGGGGGAGCTTTCTTT. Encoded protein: CASRVTGGGAFF. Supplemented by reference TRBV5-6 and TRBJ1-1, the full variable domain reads DAGVTQSPTHLIKTRGQQVTLRCSPKSGHDTVSWYQQALGQGPQFIFQYYEEEERQRGNFPDRFSGHQFPNYSSELNVNALLLGDSALYLCASRVTGGGAFFGQGTRLTVV.

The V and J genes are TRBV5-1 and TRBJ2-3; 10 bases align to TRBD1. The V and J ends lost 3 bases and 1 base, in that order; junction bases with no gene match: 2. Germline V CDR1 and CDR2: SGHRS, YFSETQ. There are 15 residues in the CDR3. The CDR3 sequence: CASSSGQGGTDTQYF. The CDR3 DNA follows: TGCGCCAGCAGCTCCGGACAGGGGGGCACAGATACGCAGTATTTT.

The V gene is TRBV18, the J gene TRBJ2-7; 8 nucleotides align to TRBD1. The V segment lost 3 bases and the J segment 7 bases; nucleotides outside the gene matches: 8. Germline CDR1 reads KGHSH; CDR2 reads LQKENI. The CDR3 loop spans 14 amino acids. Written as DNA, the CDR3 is TGTGCCAGCTCACCGTTCCAGGGGGCAGGAGAGCAGTACTTC. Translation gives CASSPFQGAGEQYF.

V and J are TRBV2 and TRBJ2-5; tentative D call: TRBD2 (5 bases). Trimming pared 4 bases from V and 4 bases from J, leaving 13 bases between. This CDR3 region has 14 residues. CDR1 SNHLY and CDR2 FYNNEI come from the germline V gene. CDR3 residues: CASSGVVRGETQYF. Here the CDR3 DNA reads TGTGCCAGCAGTGGGGTAGTTCGGGGAGAGACCCAGTACTTC. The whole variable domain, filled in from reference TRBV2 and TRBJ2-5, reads EPEVTQTPSHQVTQMGQEVILRCVPISNHLYFYWYRQILGQKVEFLVSFYNNEISEKSEIFDDQFSVERPDGSNFTLKIRSTKLEDSAMYFCASSGVVRGETQYFGPGTRLLVL.

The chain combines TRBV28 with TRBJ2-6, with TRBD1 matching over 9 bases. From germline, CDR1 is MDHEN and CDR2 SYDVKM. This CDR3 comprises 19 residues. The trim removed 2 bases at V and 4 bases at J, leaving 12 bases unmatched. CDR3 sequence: CASSLRGNRGRLGANVLTF. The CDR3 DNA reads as TGTGCCAGCAGTTTAAGGGGGAACAGGGGGCGTTTAGGGGCCAACGTCCTGACTTTC.

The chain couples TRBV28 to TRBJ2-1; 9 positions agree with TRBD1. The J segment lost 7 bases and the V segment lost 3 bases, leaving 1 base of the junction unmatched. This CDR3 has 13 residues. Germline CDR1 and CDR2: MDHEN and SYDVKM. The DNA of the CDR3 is TGTGCCAGCAGTTTGGGGACAGGGAATGAGCAGTTCTTC. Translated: CASSLGTGNEQFF.

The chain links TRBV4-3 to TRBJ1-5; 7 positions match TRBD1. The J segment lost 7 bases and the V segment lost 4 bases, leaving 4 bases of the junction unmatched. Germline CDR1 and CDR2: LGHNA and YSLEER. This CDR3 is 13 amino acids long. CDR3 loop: CASSPLQGQPQHF. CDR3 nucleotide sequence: TGCGCCAGCAGCCCACTACAGGGGCAGCCCCAGCATTTT.

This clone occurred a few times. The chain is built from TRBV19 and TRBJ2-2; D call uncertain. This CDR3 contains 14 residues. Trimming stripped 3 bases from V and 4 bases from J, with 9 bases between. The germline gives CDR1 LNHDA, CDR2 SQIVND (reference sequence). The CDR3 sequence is CASSMETATGELFF. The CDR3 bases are TGTGCCAGTAGTATGGAGACGGCCACCGGGGAGCTGTTTTTT.

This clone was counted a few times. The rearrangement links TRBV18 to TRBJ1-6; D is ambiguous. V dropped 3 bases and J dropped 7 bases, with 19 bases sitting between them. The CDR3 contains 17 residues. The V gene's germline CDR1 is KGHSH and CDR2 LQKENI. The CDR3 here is CASSPRSWRAENSPLHF. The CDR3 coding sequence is TGTGCCAGCTCACCCCGCAGTTGGAGGGCTGAGAATTCACCCCTCCACTTT.

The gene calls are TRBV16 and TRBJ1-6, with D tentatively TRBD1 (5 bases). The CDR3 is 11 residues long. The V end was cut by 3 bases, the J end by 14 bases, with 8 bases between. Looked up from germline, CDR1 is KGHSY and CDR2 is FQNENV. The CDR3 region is CASSHGQSLHF. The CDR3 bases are TGTGCCAGCAGCCACGGACAATCCCTCCACTTT.

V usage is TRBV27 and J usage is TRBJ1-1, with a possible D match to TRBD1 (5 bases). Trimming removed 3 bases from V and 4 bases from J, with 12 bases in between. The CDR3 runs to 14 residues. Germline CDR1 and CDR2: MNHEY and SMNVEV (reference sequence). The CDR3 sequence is CASSFAGLPTEAFF. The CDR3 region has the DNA TGTGCCAGCAGTTTCGCGGGGCTTCCCACTGAAGCTTTCTTT.

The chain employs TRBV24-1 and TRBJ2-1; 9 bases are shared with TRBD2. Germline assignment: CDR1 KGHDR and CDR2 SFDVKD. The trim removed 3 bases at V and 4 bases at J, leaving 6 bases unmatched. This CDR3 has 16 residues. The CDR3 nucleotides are TGTGCCACCAGTGATAATACGGGACTAGCTTACAATGAGCAGTTCTTC. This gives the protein CATSDNTGLAYNEQFF.

The CDR3 is CASSSHYGDSNYGYTF. As DNA, the CDR3 is TGTGCCAGCAGCTCGCACTACGGGGACAGCAACTATGGCTACACCTTC. The chain couples TRBV7-2 to TRBJ1-2, with 7 bases lining up with TRBD1. V trimming: 4 bases; J trimming: 2 bases; junction bases outside the gene matches: 10. The CDR3 is 16 residues long. Germline values: CDR1 SGHTA, CDR2 FQGNSA.

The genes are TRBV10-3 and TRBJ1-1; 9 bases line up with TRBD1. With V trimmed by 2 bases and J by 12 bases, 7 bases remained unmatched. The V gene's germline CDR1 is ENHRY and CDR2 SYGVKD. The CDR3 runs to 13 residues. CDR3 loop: CAISEAGTGRPFF. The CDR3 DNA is TGTGCCATCAGTGAGGCCGGGACAGGGCGGCCTTTCTTT.

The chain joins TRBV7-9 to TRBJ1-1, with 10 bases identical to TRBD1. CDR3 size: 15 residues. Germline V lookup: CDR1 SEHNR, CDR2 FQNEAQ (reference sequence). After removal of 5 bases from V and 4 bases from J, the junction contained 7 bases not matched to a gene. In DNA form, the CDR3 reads TGTGCCAGCAGCCCTGGCCGGACAGGGGGCACTGAAGCTTTCTTT. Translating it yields CASSPGRTGGTEAFF.

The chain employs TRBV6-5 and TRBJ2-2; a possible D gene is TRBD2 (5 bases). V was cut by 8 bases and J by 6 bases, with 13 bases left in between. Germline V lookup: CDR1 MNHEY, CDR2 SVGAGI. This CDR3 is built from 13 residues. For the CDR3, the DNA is TGTGCCAGCTCGAGGGCTTCGTCCGGGGAGCTGTTTTTT. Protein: CASSRASSGELFF.

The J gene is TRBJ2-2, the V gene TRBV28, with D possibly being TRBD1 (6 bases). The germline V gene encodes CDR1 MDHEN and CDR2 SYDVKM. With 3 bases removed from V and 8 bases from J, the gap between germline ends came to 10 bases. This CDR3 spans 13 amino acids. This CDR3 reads CASSFGQGGELFF. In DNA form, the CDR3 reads TGTGCCAGCAGTTTCGGGCAGGGGGGGGAGCTGTTTTTT.